This T cell receptor beta chain was sequenced for a study of identical twins. Notes on the study in general: Cross-sectional statistical analysis was relied on for the conclusions, without the same donors being followed.

From the 5' RACE reads, TCRdb called clonotypes with MiXCR, one entry per CDR3 protein. The table includes about 300,000 distinct CDR3 sequences, around 12% detected once. Comments on this clonotype: Its antigen is not known.

All donors comprised healthy Caucasians. In addition, the sample was reused for a study of yellow fever vaccine responses in identical twins. From that second work: The authors reported partly convergent, partly personalized vaccine responses in identical twins.

Sequencing input: CD8+ T cells sorted from blood. This clonotype originated in a woman aged 18-29 years in good health.

The CDR3 sequence is CASSSIRTSGEANTGELFF. In DNA, the CDR3 is TGTGCCAGCAGCTCAATCCGGACTAGCGGGGAAGCGAACACCGGGGAGCTGTTTTTT. The V and J genes are TRBV7-6 and TRBJ2-2; 12 bases map to TRBD2. The CDR3 consists of 19 residues. V shed 4 bases, J shed 0 bases, and the junction held 9 bases outside the gene matches. Germline assignment: CDR1 SGHVS and CDR2 FNYEAQ.